The entry below gives a single T cell receptor beta chain sequence along with its context. As to time point: longitudinal time-point 1 (baseline). Where libraries were unsorted, they were derived from 2 million PBMCs stored at -80 degrees C. The data are from a study of neurological immune-mediated disorders. With 10-nucleotide random UMIs, 5'RACE was used to make the cDNA. Each sequencing run yielded over 180 million TCR-beta sequences from 15-18 subjects. In TCRdb, the 5' RACE reads were re-called with MiXCR into one record per CDR3 protein. Found here are over 55,000 distinct CDR3 sequences, roughly 10% of them singletons; the top ten hold roughly 10%. V lost 5 bases to trimming and J lost 4 bases; unmatched junction nucleotides: 8. This CDR3 has 14 amino acids. The germline V gene has CDR1 DFQATT and CDR2 SNEGSKA (reference sequence).

The source of this sequence is a man aged 25 to 40 in good health. The chain carries TRBV20-1 and TRBJ2-3; TRBD2 matches 8 bases. Sequencing used PBMCs. The CDR3 protein is CSAASGFRADTQYF. CDR3 coding DNA: TGCAGTGCTGCTAGCGGGTTTAGGGCAGATACGCAGTATTTT.